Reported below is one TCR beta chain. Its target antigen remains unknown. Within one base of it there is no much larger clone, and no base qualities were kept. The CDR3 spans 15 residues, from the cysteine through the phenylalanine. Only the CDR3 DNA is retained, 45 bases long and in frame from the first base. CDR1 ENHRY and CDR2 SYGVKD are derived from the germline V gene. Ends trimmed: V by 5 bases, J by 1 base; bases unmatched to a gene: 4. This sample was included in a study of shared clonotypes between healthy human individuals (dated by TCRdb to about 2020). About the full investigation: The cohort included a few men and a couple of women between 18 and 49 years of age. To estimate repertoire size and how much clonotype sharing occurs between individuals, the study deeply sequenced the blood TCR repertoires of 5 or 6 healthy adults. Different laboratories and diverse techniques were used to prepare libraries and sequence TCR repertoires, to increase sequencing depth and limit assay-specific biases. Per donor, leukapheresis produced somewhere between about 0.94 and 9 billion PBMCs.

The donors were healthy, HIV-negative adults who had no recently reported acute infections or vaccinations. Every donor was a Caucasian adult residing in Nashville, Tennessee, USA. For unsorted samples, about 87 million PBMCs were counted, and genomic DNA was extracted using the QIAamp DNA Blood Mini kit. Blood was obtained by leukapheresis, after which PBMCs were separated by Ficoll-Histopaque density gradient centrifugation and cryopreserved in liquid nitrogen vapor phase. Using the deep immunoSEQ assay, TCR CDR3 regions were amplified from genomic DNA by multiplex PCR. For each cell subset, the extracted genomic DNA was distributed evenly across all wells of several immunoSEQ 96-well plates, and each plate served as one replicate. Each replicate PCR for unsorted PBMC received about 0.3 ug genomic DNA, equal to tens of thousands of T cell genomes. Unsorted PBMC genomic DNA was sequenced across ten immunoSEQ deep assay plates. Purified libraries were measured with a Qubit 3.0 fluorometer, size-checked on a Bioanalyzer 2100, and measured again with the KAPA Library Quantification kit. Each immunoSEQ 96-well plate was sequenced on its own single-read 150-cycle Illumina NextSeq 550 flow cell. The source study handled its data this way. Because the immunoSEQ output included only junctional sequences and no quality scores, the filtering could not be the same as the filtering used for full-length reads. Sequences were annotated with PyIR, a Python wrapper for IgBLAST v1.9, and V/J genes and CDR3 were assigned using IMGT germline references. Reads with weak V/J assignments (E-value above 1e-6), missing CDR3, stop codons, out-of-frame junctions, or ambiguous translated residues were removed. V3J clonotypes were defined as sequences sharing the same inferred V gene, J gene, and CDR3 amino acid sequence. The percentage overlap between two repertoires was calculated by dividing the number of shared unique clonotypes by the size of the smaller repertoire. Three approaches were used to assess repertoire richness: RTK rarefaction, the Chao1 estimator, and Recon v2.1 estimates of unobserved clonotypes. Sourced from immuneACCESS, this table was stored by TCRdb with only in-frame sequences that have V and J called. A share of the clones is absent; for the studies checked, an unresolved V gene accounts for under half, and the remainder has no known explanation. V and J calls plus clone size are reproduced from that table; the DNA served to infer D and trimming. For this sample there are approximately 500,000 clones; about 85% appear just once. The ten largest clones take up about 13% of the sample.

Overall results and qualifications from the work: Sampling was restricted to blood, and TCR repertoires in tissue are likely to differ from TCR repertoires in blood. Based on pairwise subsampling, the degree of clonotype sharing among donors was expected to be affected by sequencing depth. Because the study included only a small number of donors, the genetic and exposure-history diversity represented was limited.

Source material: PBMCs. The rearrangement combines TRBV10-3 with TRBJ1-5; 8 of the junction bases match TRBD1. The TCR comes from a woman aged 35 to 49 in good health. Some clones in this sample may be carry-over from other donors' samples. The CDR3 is CAISTDRASNQPQHF. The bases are TGTGCCATCAGTACGGACAGGGCGAGCAATCAGCCCCAGCATTTT.